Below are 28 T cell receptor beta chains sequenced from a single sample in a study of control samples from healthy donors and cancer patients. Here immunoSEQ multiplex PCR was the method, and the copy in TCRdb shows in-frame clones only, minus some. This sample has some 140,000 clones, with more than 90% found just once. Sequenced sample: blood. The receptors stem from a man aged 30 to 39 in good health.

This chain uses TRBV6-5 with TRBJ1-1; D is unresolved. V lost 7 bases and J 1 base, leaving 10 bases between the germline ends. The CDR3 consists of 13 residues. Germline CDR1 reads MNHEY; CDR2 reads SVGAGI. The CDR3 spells CASITSSNTEAFF. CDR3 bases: TGTGCCAGCATAACATCATCGAACACTGAAGCTTTCTTT.

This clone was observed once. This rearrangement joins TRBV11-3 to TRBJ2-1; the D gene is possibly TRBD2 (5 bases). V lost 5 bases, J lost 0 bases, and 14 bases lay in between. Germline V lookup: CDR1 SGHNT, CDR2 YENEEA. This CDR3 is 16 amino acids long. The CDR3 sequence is CASSASGGSSYNEQFF. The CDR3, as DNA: TGTGCCAGCAGCGCAAGTGGTGGGAGCTCCTACAATGAGCAGTTCTTC.

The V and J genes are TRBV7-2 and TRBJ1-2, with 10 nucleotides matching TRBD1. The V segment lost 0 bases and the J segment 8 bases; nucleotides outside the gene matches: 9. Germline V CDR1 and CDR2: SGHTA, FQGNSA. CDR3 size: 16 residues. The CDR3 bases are TGTGCCAGCAGCTTAGCCGGGACAGGGGTTATGGGAGGCTACACCTTC. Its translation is CASSLAGTGVMGGYTF.

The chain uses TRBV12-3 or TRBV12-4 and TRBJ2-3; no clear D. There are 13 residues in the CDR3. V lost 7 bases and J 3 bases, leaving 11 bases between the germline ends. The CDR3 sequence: CASNEFPTDTQYF. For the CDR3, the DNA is TGTGCCAGCAATGAGTTTCCAACAGATACGCAGTATTTT.

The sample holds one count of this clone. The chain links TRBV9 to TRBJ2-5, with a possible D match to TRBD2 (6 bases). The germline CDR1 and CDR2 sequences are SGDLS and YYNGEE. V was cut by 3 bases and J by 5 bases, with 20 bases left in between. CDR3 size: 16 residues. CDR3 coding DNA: TGTGCCAGCAGCGAAGGAATAAGAGGACTATCGGAGACCCAGTACTTC. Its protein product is CASSEGIRGLSETQYF. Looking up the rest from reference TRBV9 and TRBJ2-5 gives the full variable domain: DSGVTQTPKHLITATGQRVTLRCSPRSGDLSVYWYQQSLDQGLQFLIQYYNGEERAKGNILERFSAQQFPDLHSELNLSSLELGDSALYFCASSEGIRGLSETQYFGPGTRLLVL.

The DNA of the CDR3 is TGTGCCAGCAGTTTACCAGGCCAGCCCCAGCATTTT. This sequence encodes CASSLPGQPQHF. This chain joins TRBV12-3 or TRBV12-4 and TRBJ1-5; D is uncertain. There are 12 residues in the CDR3. V shed 2 bases and J shed 7 bases, with 6 bases lying between them.

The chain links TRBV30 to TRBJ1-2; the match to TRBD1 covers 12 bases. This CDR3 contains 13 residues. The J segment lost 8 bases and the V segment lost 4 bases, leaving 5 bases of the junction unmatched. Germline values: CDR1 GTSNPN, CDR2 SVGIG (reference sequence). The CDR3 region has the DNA TGTGCCTGGAACCCGGGACAGGGGGCGGGCTACACCTTC. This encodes CAWNPGQGAGYTF.

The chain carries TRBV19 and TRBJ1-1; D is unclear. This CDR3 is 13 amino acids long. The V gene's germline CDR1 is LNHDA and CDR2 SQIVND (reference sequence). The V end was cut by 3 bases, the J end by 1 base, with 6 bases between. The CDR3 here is CASSILRNTEAFF. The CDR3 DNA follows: TGTGCCAGTAGTATCCTCAGGAACACTGAAGCTTTCTTT.

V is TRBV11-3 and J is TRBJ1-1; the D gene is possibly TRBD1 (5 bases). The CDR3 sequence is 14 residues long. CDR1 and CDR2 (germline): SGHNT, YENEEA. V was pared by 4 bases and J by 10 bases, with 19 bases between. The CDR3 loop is CASSSAGHRGLAFF. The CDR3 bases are TGTGCCAGCAGCTCGGCTGGACACCGAGGATTAGCTTTCTTT.

For the CDR3, the DNA is TGTGCCAGCAGTTTCGACAGGGTGAGGGGCTACACCTTC. It translates to CASSFDRVRGYTF. The chain employs TRBV14 and TRBJ1-2; 7 nucleotides match TRBD1. Germline V CDR1 and CDR2: SGHDN, FVKESK. This CDR3 spans 13 amino acids. With 6 bases clipped from V and 8 bases from J, the junction kept 9 bases outside the gene matches. Supplemented by reference TRBV14 and TRBJ1-2, the full variable domain reads EAGVTQFPSHSVIEKGQTVTLRCDPISGHDNLYWYRRVMGKEIKFLLHFVKESKQDESGMPNNRFLAERTGGTYSTLKVQPAELEDSGVYFCASSFDRVRGYTFGSGTRLTVV.

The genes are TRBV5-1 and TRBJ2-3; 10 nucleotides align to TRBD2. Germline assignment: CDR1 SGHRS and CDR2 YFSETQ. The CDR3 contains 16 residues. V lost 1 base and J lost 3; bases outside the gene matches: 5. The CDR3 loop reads CASSLYPSGSTDTQYF. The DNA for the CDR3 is TGCGCCAGCAGCTTGTATCCTAGCGGGAGTACAGATACGCAGTATTTT.

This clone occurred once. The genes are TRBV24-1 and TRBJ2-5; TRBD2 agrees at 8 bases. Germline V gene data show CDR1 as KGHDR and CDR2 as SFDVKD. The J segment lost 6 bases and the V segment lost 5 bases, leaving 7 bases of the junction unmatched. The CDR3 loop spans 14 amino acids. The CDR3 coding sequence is TGTGCCACCAGTGTCGGGGGGGGCGAAAAGACCCAGTACTTC. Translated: CATSVGGGEKTQYF.

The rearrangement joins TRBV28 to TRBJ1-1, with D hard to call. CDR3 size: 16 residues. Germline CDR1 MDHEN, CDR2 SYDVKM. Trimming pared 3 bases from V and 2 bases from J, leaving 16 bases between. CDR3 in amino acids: CASSFFLSGSNTEAFF. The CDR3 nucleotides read TGTGCCAGCAGTTTCTTTCTATCGGGGTCAAACACTGAAGCTTTCTTT. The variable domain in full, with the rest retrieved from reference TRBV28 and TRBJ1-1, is DVKVTQSSRYLVKRTGEKVFLECVQDMDHENMFWYRQDPGLGLRLIYFSYDVKMKEKGDIPEGYSVSREKKERFSLILESASTNQTSMYLCASSFFLSGSNTEAFFGQGTRLTVV.

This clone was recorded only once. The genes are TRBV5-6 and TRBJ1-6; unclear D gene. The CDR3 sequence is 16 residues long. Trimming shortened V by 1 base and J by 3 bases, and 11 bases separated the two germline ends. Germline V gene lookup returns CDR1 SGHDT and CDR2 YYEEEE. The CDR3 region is CASSLQANFYNSPLHF. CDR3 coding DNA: TGTGCCAGCAGCTTGCAAGCGAATTTCTATAATTCACCCCTCCACTTT.

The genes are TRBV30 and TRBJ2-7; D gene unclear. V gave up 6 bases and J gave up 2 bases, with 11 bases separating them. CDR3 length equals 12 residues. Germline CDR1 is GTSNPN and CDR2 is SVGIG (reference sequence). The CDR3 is CACHSTPYEQYF. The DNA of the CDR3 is TGTGCCTGTCACTCGACCCCCTACGAGCAGTACTTC.

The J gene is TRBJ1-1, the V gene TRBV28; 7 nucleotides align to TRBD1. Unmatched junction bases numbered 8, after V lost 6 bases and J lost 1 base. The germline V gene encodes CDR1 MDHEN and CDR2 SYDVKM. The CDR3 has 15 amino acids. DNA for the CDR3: TGTGCCAGCAGCTCCCAGGGGGGCCGGAACACTGAAGCTTTCTTT. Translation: CASSSQGGRNTEAFF. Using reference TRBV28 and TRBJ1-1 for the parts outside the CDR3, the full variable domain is DVKVTQSSRYLVKRTGEKVFLECVQDMDHENMFWYRQDPGLGLRLIYFSYDVKMKEKGDIPEGYSVSREKKERFSLILESASTNQTSMYLCASSSQGGRNTEAFFGQGTRLTVV.

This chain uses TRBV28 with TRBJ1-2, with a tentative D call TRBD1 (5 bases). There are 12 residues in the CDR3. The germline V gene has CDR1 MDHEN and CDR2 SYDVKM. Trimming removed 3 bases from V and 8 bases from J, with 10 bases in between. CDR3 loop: CASSLGLGGYTF. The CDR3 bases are TGTGCCAGCAGTTTGGGGCTTGGAGGCTACACCTTC.

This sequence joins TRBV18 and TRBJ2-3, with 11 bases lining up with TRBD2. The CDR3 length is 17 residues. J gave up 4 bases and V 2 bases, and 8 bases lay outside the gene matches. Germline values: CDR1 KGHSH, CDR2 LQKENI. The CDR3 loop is CASSPITSGSGADTQYF. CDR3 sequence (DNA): TGTGCCAGCTCACCAATCACTAGCGGGAGTGGGGCAGATACGCAGTATTTT.

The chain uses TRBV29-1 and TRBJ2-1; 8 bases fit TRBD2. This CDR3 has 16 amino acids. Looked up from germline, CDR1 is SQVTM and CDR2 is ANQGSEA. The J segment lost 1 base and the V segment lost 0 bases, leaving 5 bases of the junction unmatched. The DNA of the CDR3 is TGCAGCGTTGAAGATATAACTAGCGGATCCTACAATGAGCAGTTCTTC. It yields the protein CSVEDITSGSYNEQFF.

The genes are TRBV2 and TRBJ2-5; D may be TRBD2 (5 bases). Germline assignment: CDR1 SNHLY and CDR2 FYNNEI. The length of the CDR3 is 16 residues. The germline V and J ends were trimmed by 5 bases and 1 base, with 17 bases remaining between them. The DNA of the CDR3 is TGTGCCAGCAGTCCGATTACACTAGTAGCCCAAGAGACCCAGTACTTC. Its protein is CASSPITLVAQETQYF.

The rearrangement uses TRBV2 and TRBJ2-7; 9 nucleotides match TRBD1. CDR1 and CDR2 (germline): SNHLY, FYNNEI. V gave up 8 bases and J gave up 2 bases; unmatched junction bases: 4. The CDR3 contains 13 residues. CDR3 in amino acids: CASSRQGAYEQYF. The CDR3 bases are TGTGCCAGCTCAAGACAGGGGGCCTACGAGCAGTACTTC.

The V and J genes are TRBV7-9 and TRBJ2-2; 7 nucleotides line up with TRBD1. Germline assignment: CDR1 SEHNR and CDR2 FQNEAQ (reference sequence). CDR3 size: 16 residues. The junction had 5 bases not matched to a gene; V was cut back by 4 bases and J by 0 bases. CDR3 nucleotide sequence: TGTGCCAGCAGCTCACAGGGGAACCCGAACACCGGGGAGCTGTTTTTT. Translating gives CASSSQGNPNTGELFF. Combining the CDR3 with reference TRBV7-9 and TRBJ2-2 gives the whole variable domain DTGVSQNPRHKITKRGQNVTFRCDPISEHNRLYWYRQTLGQGPEFLTYFQNEAQLEKSRLLSDRFSAERPKGSFSTLEIQRTEQGDSAMYLCASSSQGNPNTGELFFGEGSRLTVL.

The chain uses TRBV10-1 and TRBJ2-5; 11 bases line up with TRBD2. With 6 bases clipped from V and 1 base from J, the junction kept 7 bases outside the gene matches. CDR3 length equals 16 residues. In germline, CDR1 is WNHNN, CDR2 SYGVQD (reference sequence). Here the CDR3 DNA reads TGCGCCAGCAGACTCGCTAGCGGGAGGACCCAAGAGACCCAGTACTTC. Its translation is CASRLASGRTQETQYF.

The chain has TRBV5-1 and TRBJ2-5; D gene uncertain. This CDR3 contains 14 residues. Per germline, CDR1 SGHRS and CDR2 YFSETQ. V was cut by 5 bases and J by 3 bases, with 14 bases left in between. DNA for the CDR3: TGCGCCAGCAGATTCTGGTTAGCTGAAGAGACCCAGTACTTC. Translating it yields CASRFWLAEETQYF.

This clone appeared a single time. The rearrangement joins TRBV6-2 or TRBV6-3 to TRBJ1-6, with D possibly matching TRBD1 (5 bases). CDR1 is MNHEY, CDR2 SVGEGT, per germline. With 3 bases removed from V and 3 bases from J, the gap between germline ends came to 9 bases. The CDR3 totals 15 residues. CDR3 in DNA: TGTGCCAGCAGTTATTGGGGGGGCTATAATTCACCCCTCCACTTT. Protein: CASSYWGGYNSPLHF.

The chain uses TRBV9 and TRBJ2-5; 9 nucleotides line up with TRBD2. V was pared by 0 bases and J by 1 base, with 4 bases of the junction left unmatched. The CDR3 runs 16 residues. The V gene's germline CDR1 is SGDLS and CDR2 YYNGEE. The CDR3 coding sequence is TGTGCCAGCAGCGTAGGATTGCGGGAGGGCCAAGAGACCCAGTACTTC. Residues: CASSVGLREGQETQYF.

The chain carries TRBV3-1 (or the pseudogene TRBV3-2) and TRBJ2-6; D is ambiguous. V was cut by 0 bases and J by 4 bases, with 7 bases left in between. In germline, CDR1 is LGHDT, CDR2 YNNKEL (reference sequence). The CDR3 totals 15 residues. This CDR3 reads CASSQDWAGANVLTF. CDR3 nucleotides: TGTGCCAGCAGCCAAGACTGGGCCGGGGCCAACGTCCTGACTTTC.

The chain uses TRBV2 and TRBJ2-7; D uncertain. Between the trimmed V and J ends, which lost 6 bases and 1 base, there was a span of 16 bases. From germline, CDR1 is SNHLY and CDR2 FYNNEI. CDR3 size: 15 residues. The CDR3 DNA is TGTGCCAGCAGCGCCGGCCTCTTCCGATCCTACGAGCAGTACTTC. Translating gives CASSAGLFRSYEQYF.